The clone carrying this T cell receptor beta chain was found many times. This sample is part of a study of CD8+CD57+ T cells in acquired aplastic anemia. Study as a whole: Isolated CD4+ and CD8+ cells, once sorted, yielded DNA averaging around 3 ug.

Trimming stripped 2 bases from V and 0 bases from J, with 11 bases between. The CDR3 totals 16 residues. Germline CDR1 is KGHSY and CDR2 is FQNENV. Individuals selected for sequencing had exhibited CD8+CD57+ cell expansion on flow cytometry. Both TCR beta VDJ combination and CDR3 sequence profiling were carried out. Genomic DNA was the template for this profiling. TCRdb independently ran MiXCR on the reads; one entry per CDR3 protein. The table shows 400,000 to 600,000 distinct CDR3 sequences, with roughly 34% occurring only once. J is TRBJ1-5 and V is TRBV16, with unresolved D. This clonotype originated in a human donor with aplastic anemia. Sequenced material: sorted CD4+, CD8+, or CD8+CD57+ T cells (not recorded which) from PBMCs. The DNA for the CDR3 is TGTGCCAGCAGCCAAGTCACAGCGTCTAGCAATCAGCCCCAGCATTTT. This codes for CASSQVTASSNQPQHF.